Detailed here is one T cell receptor beta chain. The data derive from a study of shared clonotypes between healthy human individuals. Sequencing used immunoSEQ multiplex PCR; TCRdb keeps in-frame clones, though not all of them. Seen here are hundreds of thousands of clones, 77% observed once, and the top ten hold around 11%. This CDR3 contains 15 residues. V dropped 0 bases and J dropped 0 bases, with 5 bases sitting between them. Germline CDR1 and CDR2: SGHTA and FQGTGA. This TCR was recovered from a middle-aged woman in good health. Some clones in this sample may be carry-over from other donors' samples. This chain connects TRBV7-3 to TRBJ2-2; no definite D call. The sequenced sample was PBMCs. The CDR3 bases are TGTGCCAGCAGCTTAACCCCCCCGAACACCGGGGAGCTGTTTTTT. It codes for CASSLTPPNTGELFF.